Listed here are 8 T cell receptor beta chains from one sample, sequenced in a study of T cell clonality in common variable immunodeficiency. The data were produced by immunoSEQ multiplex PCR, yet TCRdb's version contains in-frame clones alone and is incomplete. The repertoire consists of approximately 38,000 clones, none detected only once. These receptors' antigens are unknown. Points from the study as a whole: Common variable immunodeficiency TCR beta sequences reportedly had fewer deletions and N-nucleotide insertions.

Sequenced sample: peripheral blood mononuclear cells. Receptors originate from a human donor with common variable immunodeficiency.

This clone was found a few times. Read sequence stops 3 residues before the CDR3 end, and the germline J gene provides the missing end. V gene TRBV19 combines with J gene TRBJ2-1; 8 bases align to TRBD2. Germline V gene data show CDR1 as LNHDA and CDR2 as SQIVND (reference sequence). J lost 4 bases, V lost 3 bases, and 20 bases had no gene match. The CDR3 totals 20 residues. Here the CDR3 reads CASSMGVLSSGSFGYNEQFF. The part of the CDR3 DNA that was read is TGTGCCAGTAGTATGGGGGTTCTTTCTAGCGGGTCTTTTGGATACAATGAG.

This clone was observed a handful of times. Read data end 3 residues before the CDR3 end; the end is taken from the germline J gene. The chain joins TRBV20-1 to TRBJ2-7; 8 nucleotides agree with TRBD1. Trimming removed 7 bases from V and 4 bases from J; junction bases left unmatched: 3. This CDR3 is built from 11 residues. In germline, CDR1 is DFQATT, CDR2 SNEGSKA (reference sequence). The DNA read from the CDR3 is TGCAGTGTGCAGGGGGCTTACGAG. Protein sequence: CSVQGAYE. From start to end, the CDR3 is CSVQGAYEQYF.

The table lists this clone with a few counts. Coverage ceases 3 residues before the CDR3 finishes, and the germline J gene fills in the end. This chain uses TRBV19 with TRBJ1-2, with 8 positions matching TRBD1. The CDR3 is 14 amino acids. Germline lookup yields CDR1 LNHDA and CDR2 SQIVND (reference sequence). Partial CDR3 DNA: TGTGCCAGTAGTGTCCGGGACAGGAATAGAGCC. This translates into CASSVRDRNRA. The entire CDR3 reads CASSVRDRNRAYTF. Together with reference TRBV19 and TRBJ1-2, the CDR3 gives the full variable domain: DGGITQSPKYLFRKEGQNVTLSCEQNLNHDAMYWYRQDPGQGLRLIYYSQIVNDFQKGDIAEGYSVSREKKESFPLTVTSAQKNPTAFYLCASSVRDRNRAYTFGSGTRLTVV.

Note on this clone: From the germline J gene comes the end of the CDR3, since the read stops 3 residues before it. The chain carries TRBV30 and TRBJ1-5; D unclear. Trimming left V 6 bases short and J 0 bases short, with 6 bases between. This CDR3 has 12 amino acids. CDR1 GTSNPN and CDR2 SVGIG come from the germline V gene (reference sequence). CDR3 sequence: CACAYSNQPQHF. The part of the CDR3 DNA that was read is TGTGCCTGCGCCTATAGCAATCAGCCC.

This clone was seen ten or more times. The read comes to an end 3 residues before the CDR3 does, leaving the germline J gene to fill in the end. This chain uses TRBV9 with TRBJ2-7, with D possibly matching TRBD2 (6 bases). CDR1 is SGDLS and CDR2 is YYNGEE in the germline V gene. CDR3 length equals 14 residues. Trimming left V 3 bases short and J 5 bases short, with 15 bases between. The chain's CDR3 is CASSAGLPRDEQYF. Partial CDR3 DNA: TGTGCCAGCAGCGCGGGACTGCCTCGAGACGAG.

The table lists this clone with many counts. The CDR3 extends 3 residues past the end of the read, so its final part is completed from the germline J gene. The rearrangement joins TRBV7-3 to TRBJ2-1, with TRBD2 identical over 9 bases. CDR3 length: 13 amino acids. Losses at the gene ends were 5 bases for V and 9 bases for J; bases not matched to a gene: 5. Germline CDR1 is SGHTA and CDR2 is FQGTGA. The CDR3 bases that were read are TGTGCCAGCAGCATGGGACTAGCTGGTGAG. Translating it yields CASSMGLAGE. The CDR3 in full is CASSMGLAGEQFF.

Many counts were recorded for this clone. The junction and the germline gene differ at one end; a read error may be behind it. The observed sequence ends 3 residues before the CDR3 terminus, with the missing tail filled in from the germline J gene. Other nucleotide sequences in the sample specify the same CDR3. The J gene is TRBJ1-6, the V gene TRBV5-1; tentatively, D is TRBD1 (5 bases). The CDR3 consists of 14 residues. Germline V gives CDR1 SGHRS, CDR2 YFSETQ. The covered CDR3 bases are TGTGCCAGCAGCTTGGATGTGAGGGGTTCACCC. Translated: CASSLDVRGSP. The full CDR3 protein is CASSLDVRGSPLHF.

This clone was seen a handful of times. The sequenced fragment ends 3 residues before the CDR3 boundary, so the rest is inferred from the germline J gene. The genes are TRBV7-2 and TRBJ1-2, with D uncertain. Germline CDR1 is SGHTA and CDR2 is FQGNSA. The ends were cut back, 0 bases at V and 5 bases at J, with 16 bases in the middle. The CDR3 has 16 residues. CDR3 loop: CASSLAWRAKIYGYTF. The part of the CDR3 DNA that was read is TGTGCCAGCAGCTTAGCATGGAGGGCGAAGATTTATGGC.